Below are 11 T cell receptor beta chains sequenced from a single sample in a study of T cell changes during pregnancy in multiple sclerosis. The assay was immunoSEQ multiplex PCR, and TCRdb's table has in-frame clones only and misses some. The sample carries about 60,000 clones, about nine tenths recorded once. Material: CD4+ T cells from peripheral blood mononuclear cells, obtained in the first trimester of pregnancy. Every receptor here comes from a female donor with multiple sclerosis, enrolled in a pregnancy study.

The rearrangement uses TRBV7-2 and TRBJ1-2; D is ambiguous. The germline V and J ends were trimmed by 4 bases and 0 bases, with 15 bases remaining between them. This CDR3 spans 16 amino acids. Germline V gene sequence: CDR1 SGHTA, CDR2 FQGNSA. The CDR3 DNA sequence: TGTGCCAGCAGCTCTGAAAGGCGGCGTACTAACTATGGCTACACCTTC. Its translation: CASSSERRRTNYGYTF.

J is TRBJ1-5 and V is TRBV10-3, with 10 bases lining up with TRBD1. The CDR3 is 15 residues long. V shed 6 bases and J 5 bases; nucleotides not matched to a gene: 7. Germline values: CDR1 ENHRY, CDR2 SYGVKD. CDR3 DNA: TGTGCCATCAGCTCGGGACAGGGGTTGGATCAGCCCCAGCATTTT. The encoded protein is CAISSGQGLDQPQHF.

The chain joins TRBV10-3 to TRBJ1-2; 7 nucleotides match TRBD1. The junction had 4 bases not matched to a gene; V was cut back by 0 bases and J by 9 bases. The CDR3 loop spans 13 amino acids. Germline CDR1 ENHRY, CDR2 SYGVKD. The CDR3 region is CAISESGDSRYTF. DNA of the CDR3: TGTGCCATCAGTGAGTCCGGGGACAGTCGCTACACCTTC.

This clone was counted only a few times. The chain carries TRBV2 and TRBJ2-7; the match to TRBD1 covers 8 bases. Germline CDR1 SNHLY, CDR2 FYNNEI. V was pared by 6 bases and J by 3 bases, with 4 bases of the junction left unmatched. The CDR3 extends over 13 amino acids. The CDR3 reads CASRRQGIYEQYF. In nucleotides, the CDR3 is TGTGCCAGCAGGAGACAGGGGATCTACGAGCAGTACTTC.

The rearrangement joins TRBV6-5 to TRBJ1-1; 9 positions match TRBD1. Trimming took 2 bases from V and 6 from J; bases not matched to a gene: 10. This CDR3 comprises 16 residues. Germline V gene lookup returns CDR1 MNHEY and CDR2 SVGAGI. The DNA of the CDR3 is TGTGCCAGCAGTTACCCAGCGGGACAGGGATATGCTGAAGCTTTCTTT. Translation gives CASSYPAGQGYAEAFF.

CDR3 DNA: TGTGCCAGCAATGGAGGGGAGTATCAGCCCCAGCATTTT. This translates into CASNGGEYQPQHF. The chain uses TRBV7-9 and TRBJ1-5; tentative D call: TRBD1 (5 bases). Germline lookup yields CDR1 SEHNR and CDR2 FQNEAQ (reference sequence). V was trimmed by 7 bases and J by 5 bases, leaving 12 bases between them. This CDR3 spans 13 amino acids.

V usage is TRBV25-1 and J usage is TRBJ1-1; D unclear. V was trimmed by 4 bases and J by 4 bases, leaving 16 bases between them. Germline-derived CDR1 and CDR2 are MGHDK and SYGVNS. The CDR3 spans 15 residues. The CDR3 reads CASSGPTARVTEAFF. The CDR3 nucleotides read TGTGCCAGCAGTGGACCCACGGCGCGGGTCACTGAAGCTTTCTTT.

The gene calls are TRBV7-2 and TRBJ2-3; 7 nucleotides align to TRBD2. Germline V CDR1 and CDR2: SGHTA, FQGNSA. This CDR3 comprises 16 residues. V was clipped by 5 bases and J by 1 base; unmatched bases: 9. CDR3 nucleotide sequence: TGTGCCAGCAGCCCTCGTGGCGGGGGAGGCACAGATACGCAGTATTTT. Protein product: CASSPRGGGGTDTQYF.

This clone was counted a few times. The chain uses TRBV20-1 and TRBJ1-1; 8 nucleotides match TRBD1. Germline CDR1 and CDR2: DFQATT and SNEGSKA (reference sequence). This CDR3 region has 10 residues. Unmatched junction bases numbered 0, after V lost 3 bases and J lost 9 bases. The CDR3 DNA sequence: TGCAGTGCTAGCAGGGGGCAAGCTTTCTTT. Translated: CSASRGQAFF.

This clone was picked up one time. The chain is built from TRBV5-4 and TRBJ2-5, with no clear D. Trimming pared 4 bases from V and 1 base from J, leaving 8 bases between. The germline V gene encodes CDR1 SGHNT and CDR2 YYREEE (reference sequence). The CDR3 extends over 13 amino acids. CDR3 region: CASSIYSQETQYF. Here the CDR3 DNA reads TGTGCCAGCAGCATATACAGCCAAGAGACCCAGTACTTC.

The V gene is TRBV6-6, the J gene TRBJ2-3; 9 bases match TRBD1. Germline V lookup: CDR1 MNHNY, CDR2 SVGAGI (reference sequence). V lost 4 bases and J lost 5; bases outside the gene matches: 4. The CDR3 contains 14 residues. CDR3 residues: CASSFTGGKDTQYF. The DNA of the CDR3 is TGTGCCAGCAGTTTTACAGGGGGCAAAGATACGCAGTATTTT.